This passage covers 31 T cell receptor beta chains from one sample sequenced in a study of cytomegalovirus exposure and HLA in healthy donors. The PCR made use of 60 Vbeta and 13 Jbeta primers. Profiling relied on immunoSEQ multiplex PCR, and the TCRdb table lists in-frame clones only, not all of them. The sample lists around 50,000 clones, about 72% occurring once. Material: PBMCs. The receptors stem from a young man in good health and CMV-seronegative.

The chain couples TRBV6-6 to TRBJ1-5, with 8 nucleotides matching TRBD1. CDR1 is MNHNY, CDR2 SVGAGI, per germline (reference sequence). The CDR3 runs 13 residues. J was trimmed by 6 bases and V by 6 bases; bases with no gene match: 4. The CDR3 loop is CASRDREAQPQHF. DNA of the CDR3: TGTGCCAGCAGGGACAGGGAGGCTCAGCCCCAGCATTTT.

This clone has more than one count but fewer than ten. The gene calls are TRBV6-1 and TRBJ2-7, with 12 bases lining up with TRBD1. Losses at the gene ends were 9 bases for V and 5 bases for J; bases not matched to a gene: 8. This CDR3 comprises 14 residues. Germline CDR1 reads MNHNS; CDR2 reads SASEGT. CDR3 amino acids: CASHSGQGAHEQYF. CDR3 coding DNA: TGTGCCAGTCACTCGGGACAGGGGGCCCACGAGCAGTACTTC.

The chain carries TRBV7-8 and TRBJ1-1, with D perhaps matching TRBD1 (6 bases). The CDR3 sequence is 15 residues long. V was trimmed by 5 bases and J by 1 base, leaving 14 bases between them. Germline loops: CDR1 SGHVS, CDR2 FQNEAQ. The CDR3 protein is CASSQRDIRNTEAFF. In DNA, the CDR3 is TGTGCCAGCAGCCAGCGGGACATTAGGAACACTGAAGCTTTCTTT.

The CDR3 region is CASKTTGEISYEQYF. The CDR3 nucleotides are TGTGCCAGCAAAACGACAGGGGAAATCTCCTACGAGCAGTACTTC. The chain is built from TRBV27 and TRBJ2-7, with TRBD1 matching over 8 bases. V dropped 7 bases and J dropped 0; count of bases not matched to a gene: 8. The CDR3 contains 15 residues. The germline gives CDR1 MNHEY, CDR2 SMNVEV (reference sequence).

This clone has more than one count but fewer than ten. The chain combines TRBV10-3 with TRBJ1-1; D is unresolved. The CDR3 totals 12 residues. Germline V gene sequence: CDR1 ENHRY, CDR2 SYGVKD. V was shortened by 6 bases and J by 4 bases, with 9 bases between the two germline ends. This CDR3 reads CAISAVGTEAFF. The DNA for the CDR3 is TGTGCCATCAGCGCAGTTGGCACTGAAGCTTTCTTT.

The chain is built from TRBV5-1 and TRBJ1-1; no definite D call. Trimming removed 1 base at V and 0 bases at J, with 7 bases between. There are 14 residues in the CDR3. Germline V gene lookup returns CDR1 SGHRS and CDR2 YFSETQ. The CDR3 is CASSLNSLNTEAFF. The CDR3 nucleotides read TGCGCCAGCAGCTTGAACAGCCTGAACACTGAAGCTTTCTTT.

This sequence joins TRBV6-6 and TRBJ1-2, with a tentative D call TRBD1 (5 bases). V gave up 5 bases and J gave up 5 bases, with 9 bases separating them. The V gene's germline CDR1 is MNHNY and CDR2 SVGAGI (reference sequence). The CDR3 covers 12 residues. The DNA of the CDR3 is TGTGCCAGCAGTAGACAGCTTTATGGCTACACCTTC. The encoded protein is CASSRQLYGYTF.

This clone was seen more than once but under ten times. The chain couples TRBV5-4 to TRBJ2-5; unclear D gene. CDR1 and CDR2 (germline): SGHNT, YYREEE (reference sequence). Deletions cut 4 bases from V and 0 bases from J, with 4 bases between. This CDR3 has 12 residues. The CDR3 sequence: CASSLNQETQYF. The CDR3 bases are TGTGCCAGCAGCCTAAACCAAGAGACCCAGTACTTC.

The chain combines TRBV6-5 with TRBJ2-3, with D tentatively TRBD2 (5 bases). CDR3 length equals 15 residues. V was shortened by 2 bases and J by 4 bases, with 13 bases between the two germline ends. Looked up from germline, CDR1 is MNHEY and CDR2 is SVGAGI. This CDR3 reads CASSYLSARADTQYF. The CDR3 nucleotides read TGTGCCAGCAGTTACCTTAGCGCGCGGGCAGATACGCAGTATTTT.

This sequence joins TRBV5-4 and TRBJ2-3, with 7 bases fitting TRBD2. The V gene's germline CDR1 is SGHNT and CDR2 YYREEE (reference sequence). V was clipped by 3 bases and J by 2 bases; unmatched bases: 9. CDR3 length: 16 amino acids. CDR3 amino acids: CASSSPGTKTTDTQYF. CDR3 in DNA: TGTGCCAGCAGCTCCCCCGGGACTAAGACCACAGATACGCAGTATTTT.

The V gene is TRBV27, the J gene TRBJ2-7; 9 bases agree with TRBD2. CDR1 MNHEY and CDR2 SMNVEV come from the germline V gene (reference sequence). After removal of 2 bases from V and 3 bases from J, the junction contained 23 bases not matched to a gene. The CDR3 consists of 21 residues. This chain's CDR3 is CASSLRSVAGVGTTWIYEQYF. For the CDR3, the DNA is TGTGCCAGCAGTTTAAGATCGGTAGCGGGAGTGGGGACAACCTGGATCTACGAGCAGTACTTC.

The J gene is TRBJ2-5, the V gene TRBV5-1; D is unclear. The V end lost 0 bases, the J end lost 4 bases, and 16 bases lay between the germline ends. The germline V gene encodes CDR1 SGHRS and CDR2 YFSETQ. The length of the CDR3 is 16 residues. CDR3 residues: CASSLAGIGEAETQYF. The CDR3 nucleotides read TGCGCCAGCAGCTTGGCCGGTATCGGAGAGGCAGAGACCCAGTACTTC. Based on the CDR3 plus reference TRBV5-1 and TRBJ2-5, the full variable domain is KAGVTQTPRYLIKTRGQQVTLSCSPISGHRSVSWYQQTPGQGLQFLFEYFSETQRNKGNFPGRFSGRQFSNSRSEMNVSTLELGDSALYLCASSLAGIGEAETQYFGPGTRLLVL.

This clone was counted once. The V gene is TRBV2, the J gene TRBJ2-3, with D maybe TRBD2 (6 bases). Germline V lookup: CDR1 SNHLY, CDR2 FYNNEI. This CDR3 region has 13 residues. V lost 6 bases and J 1 base, leaving 8 bases between the germline ends. The CDR3 region is CASRVAGTDTQYF. In nucleotides, the CDR3 is TGTGCCAGCAGGGTAGCGGGCACAGATACGCAGTATTTT.

A few counts support this clone. The V gene is TRBV30, the J gene TRBJ2-2; D unresolved. Germline V gene sequence: CDR1 GTSNPN, CDR2 SVGIG (reference sequence). CDR3 length equals 12 residues. Between the trimmed V and J ends, which lost 0 bases and 6 bases, there was a span of 5 bases. The CDR3 DNA reads TGTGCCTGGAGTGTACTTCCCGGGGAGCTGTTTTTT. It is translated as CAWSVLPGELFF.

The chain combines TRBV7-2 with TRBJ2-4, with D possibly matching TRBD1 (5 bases). Germline V lookup: CDR1 SGHTA, CDR2 FQGNSA. The CDR3 is 13 amino acids. Trimming left V 3 bases short and J 4 bases short, with 7 bases between. CDR3 bases: TGTGCCAGCAGCTTCGACAGTAAAAACATTCAGTACTTC. Its protein is CASSFDSKNIQYF.

The chain is built from TRBV6-1 and TRBJ2-4, with 10 bases matching TRBD2. The length of the CDR3 is 15 residues. Germline V CDR1 and CDR2: MNHNS, SASEGT. The ends lost 8 bases at V and 4 bases at J; junction bases unmatched: 8. CDR3 loop: CASLKPLAGKNIQYF. For the CDR3, the DNA is TGTGCCAGCCTAAAACCACTAGCGGGGAAAAACATTCAGTACTTC.

This chain links TRBV5-8 with TRBJ1-1; 7 bases fit TRBD1. Germline V lookup: CDR1 SGHTS, CDR2 YDEGEE. J lost 1 base, V lost 3 bases, and 6 bases had no gene match. The CDR3 has 15 amino acids. CDR3 sequence: CASSWGQLPNTEAFF. The DNA for the CDR3 is TGTGCCAGCAGCTGGGGACAGCTTCCGAACACTGAAGCTTTCTTT.

This clone was seen a handful of times. V usage is TRBV5-8 and J usage is TRBJ2-5; 15 positions agree with TRBD2. The CDR3 has 18 residues. V was pared by 4 bases and J by 4 bases, with 11 bases of the junction left unmatched. Germline CDR1 reads SGHTS; CDR2 reads YDEGEE. The CDR3 sequence is CASSPVWTSGRGIETQYF. Here the CDR3 DNA reads TGTGCCAGCAGCCCTGTATGGACTAGCGGGAGGGGGATAGAGACCCAGTACTTC.

This clone has a handful of counts. The J gene is TRBJ1-2, the V gene TRBV11-2; D call uncertain. V was clipped by 5 bases and J by 9 bases, with 13 bases between them. The CDR3 has 12 amino acids. The germline CDR1 and CDR2 sequences are SGHAT and FQNNGV. The CDR3 DNA is TGTGCCAGCAGCCCCACTGCGGGGAGCTACACCTTC. Its translation is CASSPTAGSYTF. Full variable domain (outside the CDR3, taken from reference TRBV11-2 and TRBJ1-2): EAGVAQSPRYKIIEKRQSVAFWCNPISGHATLYWYQQILGQGPKLLIQFQNNGVVDDSQLPKDRFSAERLKGVDSTLKIQPAKLEDSAVYLCASSPTAGSYTFGSGTRLTVV.

The chain has TRBV19 and TRBJ2-3, with 7 bases that match TRBD1. CDR3 size: 13 residues. Germline V gene sequence: CDR1 LNHDA, CDR2 SQIVND (reference sequence). Trimming cost V 3 bases and J 5 bases; bases outside gene matches: 2. The CDR3 sequence: CASSIQGVDTQYF. In DNA, the CDR3 is TGTGCCAGTAGTATTCAGGGGGTAGATACGCAGTATTTT. Drawing the rest from reference TRBV19 and TRBJ2-3, the complete variable domain is DGGITQSPKYLFRKEGQNVTLSCEQNLNHDAMYWYRQDPGQGLRLIYYSQIVNDFQKGDIAEGYSVSREKKESFPLTVTSAQKNPTAFYLCASSIQGVDTQYFGPGTRLTVL.

The chain has TRBV5-1 and TRBJ1-2, with D maybe TRBD1 (6 bases). Germline V CDR1 and CDR2: SGHRS, YFSETQ. This CDR3 spans 14 amino acids. The V end was cut by 0 bases, the J end by 8 bases, with 14 bases between. The CDR3 coding sequence is TGCGCCAGCAGCTTGGTGGGGGACATTAAGGGCTACACCTTC. Translation gives CASSLVGDIKGYTF.

This clone showed up just a few times. This chain uses TRBV30 with TRBJ1-5; no definite D call. Germline V gene lookup returns CDR1 GTSNPN and CDR2 SVGIG (reference sequence). Trimming left V 1 base short and J 4 bases short, with 11 bases between. This CDR3 has 14 residues. For the CDR3, the DNA is TGTGCCTGGAGTGACATCGCGGGGAATCAGCCCCAGCATTTT. Protein product: CAWSDIAGNQPQHF.

This clone appeared a few times. The rearrangement joins TRBV6-5 to TRBJ2-4; tentatively, D is TRBD2 (6 bases). V was shortened by 2 bases and J by 13 bases, with 12 bases between the two germline ends. The germline gives CDR1 MNHEY, CDR2 SVGAGI. CDR3 length: 12 amino acids. The CDR3 loop reads CASSYGPGVQYF. Written as DNA, the CDR3 is TGTGCCAGCAGTTACGGTCCGGGGGTACAGTACTTC.

This clone was counted a few times. This rearrangement joins TRBV7-2 to TRBJ1-3; 7 bases match TRBD1. Germline V gene sequence: CDR1 SGHTA, CDR2 FQGNSA. CDR3 length: 15 amino acids. V lost 4 bases and J lost 4; bases outside the gene matches: 7. The CDR3 protein is CASSSRQGTGNTIYF. The CDR3 DNA is TGTGCCAGCAGCTCGCGACAGGGAACGGGAAACACCATATATTTT.

The chain combines TRBV19 with TRBJ2-3; D gene uncertain. In germline, CDR1 is LNHDA, CDR2 SQIVND (reference sequence). V was trimmed by 5 bases and J by 2 bases, leaving 8 bases between them. The CDR3 has 13 amino acids. CDR3 nucleotides: TGTGCCAGTAGTCTCCAGAACACAGATACGCAGTATTTT. It is translated as CASSLQNTDTQYF.

This chain links TRBV6-5 with TRBJ2-5; TRBD2 agrees at 9 bases. The J segment lost 5 bases and the V segment lost 7 bases, leaving 8 bases of the junction unmatched. The length of the CDR3 is 14 residues. The V gene's germline CDR1 is MNHEY and CDR2 SVGAGI. This chain's CDR3 is CASKRASGIETQYF. The CDR3 bases are TGTGCCAGCAAAAGGGCTAGCGGGATCGAGACCCAGTACTTC.

This clone was observed a handful of times. Written as DNA, the CDR3 is TGTGCCAGCAGCTCCGGGACTAGCGGGATTGAGCAGTACTTC. This sequence encodes CASSSGTSGIEQYF. The chain joins TRBV6-6 to TRBJ2-7; 13 bases agree with TRBD2. Germline values: CDR1 MNHNY, CDR2 SVGAGI (reference sequence). The ends lost 6 bases at V and 7 bases at J; junction bases unmatched: 6. The CDR3 spans 14 residues.

The chain has TRBV19 and TRBJ1-1; 7 bases map to TRBD1. V shed 6 bases and J 1 base; nucleotides not matched to a gene: 5. This CDR3 is built from 14 residues. CDR1 is LNHDA and CDR2 is SQIVND in the germline V gene (reference sequence). CDR3 residues: CASSPGGANTEAFF. The CDR3 DNA is TGTGCCAGTAGCCCAGGGGGTGCGAACACTGAAGCTTTCTTT.

The V and J genes are TRBV11-2 and TRBJ2-5; 15 bases map to TRBD2. From germline, CDR1 is SGHAT and CDR2 FQNNGV. The CDR3 has 15 residues. J was trimmed by 4 bases and V by 4 bases; bases with no gene match: 1. The CDR3 spells CASSWTSGRGETQYF. In nucleotides, the CDR3 is TGTGCCAGCAGCTGGACTAGCGGGAGGGGAGAGACCCAGTACTTC.

V gene TRBV11-2 combines with J gene TRBJ2-1, with D maybe TRBD1 (5 bases). CDR1 SGHAT and CDR2 FQNNGV come from the germline V gene. The ends were cut back, 2 bases at V and 9 bases at J, with 14 bases in the middle. There are 14 residues in the CDR3. The CDR3 sequence: CASSLSVRVGEQFF. For the CDR3, the DNA is TGTGCCAGCAGCTTATCCGTCAGGGTGGGTGAGCAGTTCTTC. Together with reference TRBV11-2 and TRBJ2-1, the CDR3 gives the full variable domain: EAGVAQSPRYKIIEKRQSVAFWCNPISGHATLYWYQQILGQGPKLLIQFQNNGVVDDSQLPKDRFSAERLKGVDSTLKIQPAKLEDSAVYLCASSLSVRVGEQFFGPGTRLTVL.

This clone appeared a single time. The sample holds other DNA sequences that translate to the same CDR3. The gene calls are TRBV5-1 and TRBJ2-6; D unresolved. The CDR3 is 19 residues long. V was clipped by 4 bases and J by 0 bases, with 20 bases between them. Germline values: CDR1 SGHRS, CDR2 YFSETQ. The CDR3 coding sequence is TGCGCCAGCAGCCGAGAACCCCCGTCGGGTTTCTCTGGGGCCAACGTCCTGACTTTC. It yields the protein CASSREPPSGFSGANVLTF.